The rows below give T cell receptor beta chains drawn from one sample of a study of cytomegalovirus exposure and HLA in healthy donors. Sequencing used immunoSEQ multiplex PCR; TCRdb keeps in-frame clones, though not all of them. Among approximately 150,000 clones listed, about three fifths were seen once. Sequenced sample: PBMCs. These receptors were taken from a woman in her sixties or seventies in good health and CMV-seropositive. The CDR3 runs from the conserved cysteine through the conserved F or W. The D gene is left open where the match is weak. A clone size is listed for some rows: how often the clone was seen (once, few, many), or a class if it is expanded.

>15|TRBD2|TRBJ2-1|.|TRBV5-4
CASSLRTSGIFEQFF
TGTGCCAGCAGCTTGCGGACTAGCGGTATTTTTGAGCAGTTCTTC
>15|.|TRBJ1-4|.|TRBV21-1
CASSKNSTTNEKLFF
TGTGCCAGCAGCAAAAACAGCACAACTAATGAAAAACTGTTTTTT
>13|TRBD2|TRBJ2-1|.|TRBV14
CASSELAANEQFF
TGTGCCAGCAGTGAGCTAGCGGCCAATGAGCAGTTCTTC
>14|TRBD1|TRBJ2-7|few|TRBV7-9
CASSWGQSSYEQYF
TGTGCCAGCAGCTGGGGACAGTCCTCCTACGAGCAGTACTTC
>16|.|TRBJ2-1|.|TRBV10-3
CAISELGAMTYNEQFF
TGTGCCATCAGTGAGTTGGGGGCGATGACCTACAATGAGCAGTTCTTC
>16|.|TRBJ1-1|few|TRBV4-2
CASSQDQTGGRTEAFF
TGTGCCAGCAGCCAAGATCAGACTGGAGGGCGCACTGAAGCTTTCTTT
>11|.|TRBJ1-3|few|TRBV5-6
CASSLGLAIYF
TGTGCCAGCAGCTTGGGACTCGCCATATATTTT
>14|TRBD2|TRBJ2-2|.|TRBV29-1
CSATSGRATGELFF
TGCAGCGCAACTAGCGGGAGAGCCACCGGGGAGCTGTTTTTT
>14|TRBD1|TRBJ2-7|.|TRBV9
CASTSGGDGREQYF
TGTGCCAGCACCTCAGGGGGAGACGGCCGCGAGCAGTACTTC
>17|.|TRBJ2-6|.|TRBV5-1
CASSLPSDHSGANVLTF
TGCGCCAGCAGCTTGCCTAGCGACCACTCTGGGGCCAACGTCCTGACTTTC
>12|.|TRBJ2-1|.|TRBV7-2
CASTTRENEQFF
TGTGCCAGCACCACTAGGGAAAATGAGCAGTTCTTC
>16|TRBD2|TRBJ2-3|.|TRBV28
CASSPPISGSLDTQYF
TGTGCCAGCAGTCCCCCGATTAGCGGGAGCCTAGATACGCAGTATTTT
>13|.|TRBJ1-5|.|TRBV19
CASRRDRDQPQHF
TGTGCCAGTAGACGGGATAGGGATCAGCCCCAGCATTTT
>15|TRBD1|TRBJ2-3|.|TRBV15
CATSREQGAMYTQYF
TGTGCCACCAGCAGAGAGCAGGGGGCTATGTATACGCAGTATTTT
>16|.|TRBJ1-2|.|TRBV7-2
CASSLDQIGLNYGYTF
TGTGCCAGCAGCTTAGACCAAATCGGACTGAACTATGGCTACACCTTC
>18|TRBD2|TRBJ2-1|.|TRBV12-5
CASGFLSVREGSYNEQFF
TGTGCTAGTGGTTTCCTTTCGGTTCGGGAGGGCTCCTACAATGAGCAGTTCTTC
>15|.|TRBJ2-2|.|TRBV7-3
CASSSTGPPTGELFF
TGTGCCAGCAGCTCCACGGGTCCACCCACCGGGGAGCTGTTTTTT
>16|TRBD1|TRBJ1-2|few|TRBV4-1
CASSQVKTGLNYGYTF
TGCGCCAGCAGCCAAGTAAAGACAGGGTTAAACTATGGCTACACCTTC
>15|TRBD1|TRBJ1-4|.|TRBV18
CASTLDRALNEKLFF
TGTGCCAGCACCCTGGACAGGGCGCTTAATGAAAAACTGTTTTTT
>14|.|TRBJ2-1|.|TRBV19
CASSPGGDYNEQFF
TGTGCCAGTAGTCCAGGCGGGGATTACAATGAGCAGTTCTTC
>14|TRBD1|TRBJ2-7|.|TRBV30
CAWKRDSDSYEQYF
TGTGCCTGGAAAAGGGACAGCGACTCCTACGAGCAGTACTTC
>16|.|TRBJ1-4|few|TRBV4-1
CASSQEGTSTNEKLFF
TGCGCCAGCAGCCAAGAGGGGACTAGCACTAATGAAAAACTGTTTTTT
>14|TRBD2|TRBJ2-7|.|TRBV28
CASKELAGGYEQYF
TGTGCCAGCAAAGAGCTAGCGGGAGGATACGAGCAGTACTTC
>15|.|TRBJ1-5|.|TRBV9
CASSPYPGGDQPQHF
TGTGCCAGCAGCCCATACCCTGGGGGGGATCAGCCCCAGCATTTT
>11|.|TRBJ2-1|.|TRBV12-2
CASRLAREQFF
TGTGCAAGTCGCTTAGCGAGGGAGCAGTTCTTC
>15|.|TRBJ1-2|once|TRBV27
CASSFGQGSFYGYTF
TGTGCCAGCAGTTTTGGGCAGGGATCATTCTATGGCTACACCTTC
>15|TRBD1|TRBJ1-4|few|TRBV9
CASSVGTASNEKLFF
TGTGCCAGCAGCGTTGGGACAGCCTCTAATGAAAAACTGTTTTTT
>12|.|TRBJ1-2|few|TRBV11-2
CASPPGREGYTF
TGTGCCAGCCCCCCGGGGAGGGAAGGCTACACCTTC
>14|TRBD2|TRBJ2-1|.|TRBV2
CASSRTSGSHEQFF
TGTGCCAGCAGCCGGACTAGCGGGAGCCATGAGCAGTTCTTC
>14|.|TRBJ1-1|few|TRBV7-9
CASSWGGANTEAFF
TGTGCCAGCAGCTGGGGAGGGGCGAACACTGAAGCTTTCTTT
>17|TRBD2|TRBJ2-1|.|TRBV27
CASSLGASGIYYNEQFF
TGTGCCAGCAGTTTAGGGGCTAGCGGGATTTACTACAATGAGCAGTTCTTC
>13|TRBD1|TRBJ1-1|.|TRBV29-1
CSAGGQTNTEAFF
TGCAGCGCTGGGGGACAGACGAACACTGAAGCTTTCTTT
>14|.|TRBJ2-2|.|TRBV7-9
CASPTRSDTGELFF
TGTGCCAGCCCGACCAGAAGCGACACCGGGGAGCTGTTTTTT
>13|TRBD1|TRBJ1-2|.|TRBV27
CASSQGENYGYTF
TGTGCCAGCAGTCAGGGGGAAAACTATGGCTACACCTTC
>18|TRBD2|TRBJ2-3|.|TRBV4-1
CASSQDLVAGVSTDTQYF
TGCGCCAGCAGCCAAGATCTGGTAGCGGGGGTTAGCACAGATACGCAGTATTTT